This is a list of T cell receptor beta chains from one sample in a study of T cell clonotyping in hematopoietic cell transplantation. The protocol was immunoSEQ multiplex PCR, while the TCRdb copy is restricted to in-frame clones and leaves out a portion. The data contain over 4,000 clones, about 34% of them singletons. The specimen was peripheral blood mononuclear cells, collected before stem cell transplant. Receptors originate from a man between 45 and 60 years old with myelofibrosis. Some clones in this sample may be carry-over from other donors' samples. Both conserved end residues are part of each CDR3. The D gene is left open where the match is weak. Clone size, where shown, is once, few, many, or a class for clones that have expanded.

TRBJ2-7,TRBV25-1,TRBD2,14,few,CASSLPGLAGEQYF,TGTGCCAGCAGCCTCCCGGGACTAGCGGGCGAGCAGTACTTC
TRBJ2-5,TRBV13,TRBD2,13,few,CASTRRGGETQYF,TGTGCCAGCACCAGGCGGGGGGGAGAGACCCAGTACTTC
TRBJ1-6,TRBV19,TRBD1,15,large,CASSIRDSDNSPLHF,TGTGCCAGTAGTATCCGGGACAGTGATAATTCACCCCTCCACTTT
TRBJ2-7,TRBV6-1,.,15,few,CASSEGLRSSYEQYF,TGTGCCAGCAGTGAAGGGTTGAGGAGCTCCTACGAGCAGTACTTC
TRBJ2-1,TRBV30,.,14,.,CAWYQGSRPNEQFF,TGTGCCTGGTACCAGGGGTCGCGACCCAATGAGCAGTTCTTC
TRBJ1-3,TRBV4-1,.,12,.,CASSQEGDTIYF,TGCGCCAGCAGCCAAGAAGGGGACACCATATATTTT
TRBJ2-7,TRBV6-1,TRBD2,15,.,CASSEDASGPYEQYF,TGTGCCAGCAGTGAAGATGCTAGCGGACCCTACGAGCAGTACTTC
TRBJ1-6,TRBV27,.,16,.,CASSLGAGDFGSPLHF,TGTGCCAGCAGTTTAGGGGCAGGGGATTTTGGCTCACCCCTCCACTTT
TRBJ1-2,TRBV30,.,15,.,CAWSVAETINYGYTF,TGTGCCTGGAGTGTAGCAGAAACCATTAACTATGGCTACACCTTC
TRBJ2-2,TRBV6-5,.,16,.,CASSYGTLASTGELFF,TGTGCCAGCAGTTACGGGACGCTCGCGAGCACCGGGGAGCTGTTTTTT
TRBJ2-3,TRBV6-5,.,13,few,CASSYSDGDTQYF,TGTGCCAGCAGTTACTCCGACGGCGATACGCAGTATTTT
TRBJ2-7,TRBV30,.,11,medium-sized,CAWSVQYEQYF,TGTGCCTGGAGTGTACAGTACGAGCAGTACTTC
TRBJ2-5,TRBV2,TRBD1,12,.,CASTGQGETQYF,TGTGCCAGTACGGGACAGGGAGAGACCCAGTACTTC
TRBJ1-5,TRBV6-5,.,14,large,CASSLARVNQPQHF,TGTGCCAGCAGTTTAGCCAGGGTCAATCAGCCCCAGCATTTT
TRBJ2-2,TRBV30,TRBD2,13,few,CACAGGPGGELFF,TGTGCCTGTGCGGGAGGGCCGGGCGGGGAGCTGTTTTTT
TRBJ1-2,TRBV5-6,.,14,.,CASSLAVTGYGYTF,TGTGCCAGCAGCTTGGCCGTGACAGGATATGGCTACACCTTC
TRBJ1-1,TRBV30,.,13,few,CAWSYVGGAEAFF,TGTGCCTGGAGTTATGTGGGGGGGGCTGAAGCTTTCTTT
TRBJ2-5,TRBV30,.,14,once,CAWSVGEYQETQYF,TGTGCCTGGAGTGTTGGGGAATACCAAGAGACCCAGTACTTC
TRBJ1-6,TRBV2,TRBD1,14,.,CASSSDRGDSPLHF,TGTGCCAGCAGTTCAGACAGGGGTGACTCACCCCTCCACTTT
TRBJ1-6,TRBV5-6,TRBD1,15,.,CASSSQGGDNSPLHF,TGTGCCAGCAGCTCACAGGGGGGAGATAATTCACCCCTCCACTTT
TRBJ2-1,TRBV29-1,.,13,few,CSARRGAGNEQFF,TGCAGCGCCAGACGGGGGGCAGGAAATGAGCAGTTCTTC
TRBJ2-7,TRBV30,.,17,.,CAWSGTPRQGGTYEQYF,TGTGCCTGGAGTGGAACTCCCCGACAGGGAGGAACCTACGAGCAGTACTTC
TRBJ1-5,TRBV30,.,15,few,CAWSVGTASNQPQHF,TGTGCCTGGAGTGTAGGAACGGCTAGCAATCAGCCCCAGCATTTT
TRBJ1-2,TRBV6-5,TRBD1,15,few,CASSTQTGTIYGYTF,TGTGCCAGCAGCACTCAGACAGGGACGATTTATGGCTACACCTTC
TRBJ2-2,TRBV5-6,TRBD2,18,.,CASSLSGAGLAGTGELFF,TGTGCCAGCAGCTTGTCAGGGGCCGGACTAGCGGGGACGGGGGAGCTGTTTTTT
TRBJ1-1,TRBV30,.,14,.,CAWSVSRLNTEAFF,TGTGCCTGGAGTGTAAGCCGTTTGAACACTGAAGCTTTCTTT
TRBJ2-7,TRBV6-5,TRBD2,13,few,CASSYSPGGEQYF,TGTGCCAGCAGTTACTCCCCCGGGGGGGAGCAGTACTTC
TRBJ1-2,TRBV6-6,.,13,.,CASSPTVNYGYTF,TGTGCCAGCAGTCCGACAGTGAACTATGGCTACACCTTC
TRBJ1-6,TRBV9,.,13,few,CASSPGDNSPLHF,TGTGCCAGCAGCCCGGGGGATAATTCACCCCTCCACTTT
TRBJ1-1,TRBV5-1,.,14,few,CTSSLTRRTTEAFF,TGCACCAGCAGCTTAACTAGGCGGACCACTGAAGCTTTCTTT
TRBJ1-5,TRBV10-1,TRBD1,13,.,CASSQGAGQPQHF,TGCGCCAGCAGTCAGGGGGCTGGTCAGCCCCAGCATTTT
TRBJ2-7,TRBV6-5,TRBD2,15,.,CASSYGTSGGYEQYF,TGTGCCAGCAGTTACGGGACTAGCGGCGGGTACGAGCAGTACTTC
TRBJ2-2,TRBV2,.,16,few,CASSQGGGTNTGELFF,TGTGCCAGCAGCCAGGGCGGGGGCACGAACACCGGGGAGCTGTTTTTT
TRBJ2-7,TRBV30,.,14,.,CAWSNGEGVYEQYF,TGTGCCTGGAGTAACGGGGAGGGGGTCTACGAGCAGTACTTC
TRBJ2-7,TRBV2,.,14,few,CASSEGAQLTQQYF,TGTGCCAGCAGTGAAGGTGCCCAACTTACGCAGCAGTACTTC
TRBJ2-7,TRBV6-5,.,11,.,CASSPSYEQYF,TGTGCCAGCAGCCCATCCTACGAGCAGTACTTC
TRBJ2-1,TRBV5-6,.,13,.,CASSSRGEDEQFF,TGTGCCAGCAGCTCTCGGGGAGAGGATGAGCAGTTCTTC
TRBJ2-7,TRBV4-3,.,13,few,CASSQLAGYEQYF,TGCGCCAGCAGCCAACTAGCTGGCTACGAGCAGTACTTC
TRBJ2-1,TRBV29-1,.,13,.,CSARGLYYNEQFF,TGCAGCGCTCGAGGGCTCTACTACAATGAGCAGTTCTTC
TRBJ2-7,TRBV28,.,12,.,CASSFKVYEQYF,TGTGCCAGCAGTTTTAAGGTCTACGAGCAGTACTTC
TRBJ2-5,TRBV29-1,TRBD1,14,few,CSVTRQGVKETQYF,TGCAGCGTAACCCGACAGGGGGTTAAGGAGACCCAGTACTTC
TRBJ2-3,TRBV30,.,14,.,CAWVRGEHTDTQYF,TGTGCCTGGGTTAGAGGGGAACACACAGATACGCAGTATTTT
TRBJ2-7,TRBV27,TRBD1,15,few,CASSPGTGASYEQYF,TGTGCCAGCAGTCCCGGGACAGGGGCATCCTACGAGCAGTACTTC
TRBJ2-5,TRBV20-1,.,11,.,CSASPEETQYF,TGCAGTGCTAGTCCAGAAGAGACCCAGTACTTC
TRBJ1-2,TRBV30,.,14,.,CAWSVGPGSYGYTF,TGTGCCTGGAGTGTAGGCCCGGGAAGCTATGGCTACACCTTC
TRBJ2-7,TRBV2,.,11,medium-sized,CASSDQGEQYF,TGTGCCAGCAGTGACCAGGGAGAGCAGTACTTC
TRBJ1-1,TRBV6-6,.,16,.,CASSYLTLTGNTEAFF,TGTGCCAGCAGTTACCTCACCCTGACAGGGAACACTGAAGCTTTCTTT
TRBJ1-2,TRBV30,.,14,once,CAWSFPLRDGGYTF,TGTGCCTGGAGTTTTCCTCTCAGGGACGGCGGCTACACCTTC
TRBJ2-3,TRBV30,.,11,few,CAWSAPGTQYF,TGTGCCTGGAGTGCCCCCGGTACGCAGTATTTT